The subject of this entry is one TCR beta chain. The antigen is not known. PCR primers comprised 60 Vbeta and 13 Jbeta primers. TCRdb's copy holds only in-frame clones and misses some; the assay was immunoSEQ multiplex PCR. The profile shows about 190,000 clones, around 81% of them singletons. This entry comes from a study of cytomegalovirus exposure and HLA in healthy donors. Study-wide background: There were 75 million to 95 million unique TCRs (from HLA-typed donors) in an early data release. General study results and limits: The availability of immune exposure information extended only to CMV serostatus.

The CDR3 runs to 14 residues. CDR1 MNHNS and CDR2 SASEGT come from the germline V gene. J lost 5 bases, V lost 11 bases, and 12 bases had no gene match. This receptor was obtained from a man younger than 30 in good health and CMV-seronegative. The material sequenced was PBMCs. The chain employs TRBV6-1 and TRBJ1-2; 9 bases fit TRBD1. This CDR3 reads CAGRLQGARYGYTF. The CDR3 DNA sequence: TGTGCCGGACGATTACAGGGGGCGCGGTATGGCTACACCTTC.